A single sample is the source of the 8 T cell receptor beta chains below, sequenced in a study of brain T cells in children with intractable seizures. Clones were sequenced by immunoSEQ multiplex PCR, and TCRdb holds only the in-frame ones, with some missing. In the table there are about 20,000 clones, 94% of which are singletons. The input for sequencing was peripheral blood, taken at surgery. Source of these receptors: a boy aged 5-17 years with focal cortical dysplasia and intractable seizures.

This clone was detected once. The chain has TRBV3-1 (or the pseudogene TRBV3-2) and TRBJ2-1; D gene uncertain. Trimming took off 1 base at V and 3 bases at J, with 10 bases between the two ends. CDR3 length: 15 residues. CDR1 and CDR2 from the germline V gene are LGHDT and YNNKEL (reference sequence). The CDR3 DNA reads TGTGCCAGCAGCCAAGTGGACGGGCTCTACAATGAGCAGTTCTTC. Amino acid sequence: CASSQVDGLYNEQFF.

This clone was seen only a few times. This chain links TRBV5-8 with TRBJ1-5, with 9 nucleotides matching TRBD1. The CDR3 contains 16 residues. Trimming cost V 2 bases and J 2 bases; bases outside gene matches: 5. Germline V gives CDR1 SGHTS, CDR2 YDEGEE. The CDR3 region is CASSFGTGIGNQPQHF. The CDR3 coding sequence is TGTGCCAGCAGCTTCGGGACAGGGATTGGCAATCAGCCCCAGCATTTT.

J is TRBJ2-3 and V is TRBV20-1, with D uncertain. V was trimmed by 0 bases and J by 7 bases, leaving 5 bases between them. CDR3 length: 11 amino acids. CDR1 is DFQATT and CDR2 is SNEGSKA in the germline V gene (reference sequence). Written as DNA, the CDR3 is TGCAGTGCTAGAGATCAGCATACGCAGTATTTT. It encodes CSARDQHTQYF.

The CDR3 reads CATSRDGGASGANVLTF. CDR3 DNA: TGTGCCACCAGCAGAGATGGAGGGGCTAGCGGGGCCAACGTCCTGACTTTC. The chain links TRBV15 to TRBJ2-6; D possibly corresponds to TRBD2 (6 bases). Germline lookup yields CDR1 LNHNV and CDR2 YYDKDF (reference sequence). Trimming stripped 0 bases from V and 4 bases from J, with 13 bases between. The CDR3 is 17 amino acids.

This chain connects TRBV3-1 (or the pseudogene TRBV3-2) to TRBJ2-1; possible D gene TRBD2, 6 bases. Germline V CDR1 and CDR2: LGHDT, YNNKEL (reference sequence). With 8 bases removed from V and 9 bases from J, the gap between germline ends came to 14 bases. The CDR3 runs to 12 residues. Here the CDR3 reads CASGTGRGEQFF. In DNA, the CDR3 is TGTGCCAGCGGTACGGGGCGGGGTGAGCAGTTCTTC.

This clone was observed a handful of times. The chain carries TRBV14 and TRBJ1-5, with D possibly TRBD1 on 5 matching bases. V was trimmed by 5 bases and J by 6 bases, leaving 11 bases between them. This CDR3 has 13 residues. Per the germline V gene, CDR1 is SGHDN and CDR2 is FVKESK. CDR3 DNA: TGTGCCAGCAGCGCCGGGGGGAGTCAGCCCCAGCATTTT. Protein: CASSAGGSQPQHF.

V usage is TRBV28 and J usage is TRBJ1-5; D unclear. With 2 bases removed from V and 6 bases from J, the gap between germline ends came to 29 bases. The CDR3 loop spans 20 amino acids. From germline, CDR1 is MDHEN and CDR2 SYDVKM. The chain's CDR3 is CASSLRVRGKVPPNGQPQHF. CDR3 nucleotides: TGTGCCAGCAGTTTAAGGGTTCGGGGAAAGGTCCCCCCTAACGGTCAGCCCCAGCATTTT.

The chain combines TRBV19 with TRBJ1-3; D remains unclear. Trimming cost V 5 bases and J 4 bases, with 9 bases left between them. Germline CDR1 is LNHDA and CDR2 is SQIVND (reference sequence). CDR3 length: 13 amino acids. CDR3 protein: CASSFSSGNTIYF. The CDR3 nucleotides are TGTGCCAGTAGTTTCAGCTCCGGAAACACCATATATTTT.